This entry lists 11 T cell receptor beta chains sequenced from one sample in a study of blood T cell repertoires in COVID-19. Method: immunoSEQ multiplex PCR; TCRdb's copy keeps in-frame clones and lacks some. Of nearly 55,000 clones listed, around 80% are singletons. Sequences were obtained from peripheral blood. Source of these receptors: a human donor with active or convalescent COVID-19. The donor label of this sample is uncertain.

In DNA, the CDR3 is TGCGCCAGTACCCTCGGGTGGAAAAGGGAGCAGTACTTC. This gives the protein CASTLGWKREQYF. J is TRBJ2-7 and V is TRBV23-1; D is undetermined. TRBV23-1 is sorted into the ORF group, with uncertain function. The CDR3 is 13 residues long. V was cut by 9 bases and J by 7 bases, with 19 bases left in between.

The chain joins TRBV19 to TRBJ1-2, with D possibly matching TRBD1 (5 bases). Germline V gene lookup returns CDR1 LNHDA and CDR2 SQIVND (reference sequence). CDR3 length equals 14 residues. Trimming took off 5 bases at V and 4 bases at J, with 14 bases between the two ends. CDR3 coding DNA: TGTGCCAGTAGTGAGGACAAATGGGGCTATGGCTACACCTTC. Its translation is CASSEDKWGYGYTF.

The chain couples TRBV6-6 to TRBJ1-1, with 8 positions matching TRBD1. Trimming removed 2 bases from V and 6 bases from J; junction bases left unmatched: 8. CDR3 length: 15 residues. Looked up from germline, CDR1 is MNHNY and CDR2 is SVGAGI (reference sequence). The CDR3 reads CASSYPDRGWPEAFF. DNA of the CDR3: TGTGCCAGCAGTTACCCCGACAGGGGTTGGCCTGAAGCTTTCTTT.

The V and J genes are TRBV28 and TRBJ1-6; 10 positions agree with TRBD1. The CDR3 has 15 amino acids. The germline gives CDR1 MDHEN, CDR2 SYDVKM. Trimming cost V 6 bases and J 7 bases; bases outside gene matches: 6. The CDR3 sequence is CASRPPGQGNSPLHF. The CDR3 DNA follows: TGTGCCAGCAGACCGCCGGGACAGGGGAATTCACCCCTCCACTTT.

The CDR3: CASSQNAWSGRASGELFF. The CDR3, as DNA: TGTGCCAGCAGCCAAAACGCCTGGAGCGGGAGGGCCTCCGGGGAGCTGTTTTTT. The chain uses TRBV3-1 (or the pseudogene TRBV3-2) and TRBJ2-2, with 10 bases identical to TRBD2. Unmatched junction bases numbered 12, after V lost 2 bases and J lost 6 bases. Germline loops: CDR1 LGHDT, CDR2 YNNKEL (reference sequence). The length of the CDR3 is 18 residues.

In the case of this clone: Other DNA sequences in this sample translate to the same CDR3. This chain joins TRBV19 and TRBJ2-3; D gene uncertain. CDR1 and CDR2 (germline): LNHDA, SQIVND (reference sequence). V lost 6 bases and J 0 bases, leaving 4 bases between the germline ends. There are 12 residues in the CDR3. The CDR3 sequence: CASSPSTDTQYF. CDR3 coding DNA: TGTGCCAGTAGCCCTAGCACAGATACGCAGTATTTT.

This chain connects TRBV5-1 to TRBJ2-3, with 10 bases aligning to TRBD2. CDR3 length: 16 residues. Germline lookup yields CDR1 SGHRS and CDR2 YFSETQ. V trimming: 4 bases; J trimming: 5 bases; junction bases outside the gene matches: 10. The DNA for the CDR3 is TGCGCCAGCAGCGTCGGAGGGAGCGGGAGGGGAGATACGCAGTATTTT. It specifies CASSVGGSGRGDTQYF.

The chain employs TRBV14 and TRBJ2-6, with 7 bases lining up with TRBD2. Germline V CDR1 and CDR2: SGHDN, FVKESK. Unmatched junction bases numbered 6, after V lost 4 bases and J lost 0 bases. This CDR3 has 17 residues. CDR3 protein: CASSPERGYSGANVLTF. For the CDR3, the DNA is TGTGCCAGCAGCCCGGAGCGGGGATACTCTGGGGCCAACGTCCTGACTTTC.

This clone was detected once. The chain is built from TRBV2 and TRBJ2-3, with 9 bases that match TRBD1. The V gene's germline CDR1 is SNHLY and CDR2 FYNNEI. This CDR3 is built from 11 residues. V lost 6 bases to trimming and J lost 10 bases; unmatched junction nucleotides: 2. CDR3 DNA: TGTGCCAGCAGGGGACAGGGTCCGCAGTATTTT. Its translation is CASRGQGPQYF.

The gene calls are TRBV5-1 and TRBJ2-3; 7 bases match TRBD2. J gave up 0 bases and V 0 bases, and 7 bases lay outside the gene matches. The CDR3 is 17 amino acids. Germline V CDR1 and CDR2: SGHRS, YFSETQ. CDR3 amino acids: CASSLGAGDPSTDTQYF. The CDR3 bases are TGCGCCAGCAGCTTGGGCGCGGGGGACCCAAGCACAGATACGCAGTATTTT. The complete variable domain, with remaining parts taken from reference TRBV5-1 and TRBJ2-3, reads KAGVTQTPRYLIKTRGQQVTLSCSPISGHRSVSWYQQTPGQGLQFLFEYFSETQRNKGNFPGRFSGRQFSNSRSEMNVSTLELGDSALYLCASSLGAGDPSTDTQYFGPGTRLTVL.

V and J are TRBV9 and TRBJ1-1, with TRBD1 matching 7 bases. The CDR3 runs 15 residues. V was pared by 4 bases and J by 2 bases, with 8 bases of the junction left unmatched. CDR1 SGDLS and CDR2 YYNGEE come from the germline V gene. The CDR3 region is CASSSRQGPNTEAFF. CDR3 DNA sequence: TGTGCCAGCAGCTCCCGACAGGGCCCAAACACTGAAGCTTTCTTT.